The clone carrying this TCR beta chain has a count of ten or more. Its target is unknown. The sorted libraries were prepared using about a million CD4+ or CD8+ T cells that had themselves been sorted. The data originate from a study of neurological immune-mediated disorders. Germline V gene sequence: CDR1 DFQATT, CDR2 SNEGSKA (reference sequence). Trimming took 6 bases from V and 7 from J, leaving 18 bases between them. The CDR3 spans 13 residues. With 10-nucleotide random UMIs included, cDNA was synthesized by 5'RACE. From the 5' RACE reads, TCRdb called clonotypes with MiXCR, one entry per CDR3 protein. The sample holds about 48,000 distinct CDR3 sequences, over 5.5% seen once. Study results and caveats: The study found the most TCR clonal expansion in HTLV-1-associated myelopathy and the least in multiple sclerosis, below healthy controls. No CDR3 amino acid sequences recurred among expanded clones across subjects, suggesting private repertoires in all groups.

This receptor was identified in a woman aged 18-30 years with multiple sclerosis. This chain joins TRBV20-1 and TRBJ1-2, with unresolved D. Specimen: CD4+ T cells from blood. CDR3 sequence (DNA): TGCAGTGCCGGGGAGGGATTCGTCGGTGGCTACACCTTC. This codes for CSAGEGFVGGYTF.